These 5 T cell receptor beta chains originate from one sample sequenced in a study of T cell responses to AZD1222 COVID-19 vaccine. The table came from immunoSEQ multiplex PCR; TCRdb's copy has only in-frame clones and leaves some out. The sample shows about 150,000 clones, under 95% of them seen only once. Sequencing used peripheral blood, obtained 28 days after the second dose of the MenACWY control vaccine. These receptors all come from an adult who received the MenACWY meningococcal vaccine as a control.

This clone was picked up one time. In the same sample, other DNA sequences code for this CDR3. This chain joins TRBV7-3 and TRBJ2-7; 9 bases agree with TRBD1. CDR3 length equals 16 residues. V dropped 8 bases and J dropped 3; count of bases not matched to a gene: 14. In germline, CDR1 is SGHTA, CDR2 FQGTGA. The CDR3 sequence is CASPLPGQGSNYEQYF. The CDR3, as DNA: TGTGCCAGCCCCCTCCCAGGACAGGGGTCGAACTACGAGCAGTACTTC.

This sequence joins TRBV6-2 or TRBV6-3 and TRBJ1-5; unclear D gene. Germline V gene data show CDR1 as MNHEY and CDR2 as SVGEGT. V gave up 0 bases and J gave up 3 bases, with 9 bases separating them. The CDR3 spans 15 residues. The CDR3 protein is CASSYSTTNNQPQHF. The CDR3 nucleotides are TGTGCCAGCAGTTACTCGACCACGAACAATCAGCCCCAGCATTTT.

The chain links TRBV5-1 to TRBJ1-1; 8 nucleotides agree with TRBD1. CDR1 SGHRS and CDR2 YFSETQ come from the germline V gene. There are 14 residues in the CDR3. The V and J ends lost 2 bases and 1 base, in that order; junction bases with no gene match: 1. CDR3 in amino acids: CASSFRGPNTEAFF. The CDR3 region has the DNA TGCGCCAGCAGCTTCAGGGGGCCGAACACTGAAGCTTTCTTT. Looking up the rest from reference TRBV5-1 and TRBJ1-1 gives the full variable domain: KAGVTQTPRYLIKTRGQQVTLSCSPISGHRSVSWYQQTPGQGLQFLFEYFSETQRNKGNFPGRFSGRQFSNSRSEMNVSTLELGDSALYLCASSFRGPNTEAFFGQGTRLTVV.

This clone was seen a single time. The chain carries TRBV29-1 and TRBJ1-3; D is unclear. V lost 1 base and J 3 bases, leaving 7 bases between the germline ends. This CDR3 region has 13 residues. Germline V gene data show CDR1 as SQVTM and CDR2 as ANQGSEA. As DNA, the CDR3 is TGCAGCGTTGAAGTGGGGTTTGGAAACACCATATATTTT. Its protein product is CSVEVGFGNTIYF.

The gene calls are TRBV9 and TRBJ2-3; unclear D gene. V dropped 0 bases and J dropped 5 bases, with 4 bases sitting between them. Germline values: CDR1 SGDLS, CDR2 YYNGEE. This CDR3 contains 12 residues. CDR3 region: CASSVVGDTQYF. In DNA, the CDR3 is TGTGCCAGCAGCGTAGTGGGAGATACGCAGTATTTT.